This T cell receptor (beta chain) was observed in a study of cytomegalovirus exposure and HLA in healthy donors. This PCR relied on a set of 60 Vbeta primers and 13 Jbeta primers. Here immunoSEQ multiplex PCR was the method, and the copy in TCRdb shows in-frame clones only, minus some. Recorded for this sample: roughly 120,000 clones. For this clone: The same CDR3 can be traced to other DNA sequences in this sample.

Trimming removed 2 bases from V and 1 base from J; junction bases left unmatched: 4. The CDR3 covers 15 residues. Germline CDR1 LGHNA, CDR2 YNFKEQ. This chain joins TRBV4-2 and TRBJ1-1, with 7 bases aligning to TRBD1. The sample taken for sequencing was PBMCs. This TCR came from a man in his thirties or forties in good health and CMV-seronegative. For the CDR3, the DNA is TGTGCCAGCAGCCAAAACAGGGGAGGGAACACTGAAGCTTTCTTT. This sequence encodes CASSQNRGGNTEAFF.